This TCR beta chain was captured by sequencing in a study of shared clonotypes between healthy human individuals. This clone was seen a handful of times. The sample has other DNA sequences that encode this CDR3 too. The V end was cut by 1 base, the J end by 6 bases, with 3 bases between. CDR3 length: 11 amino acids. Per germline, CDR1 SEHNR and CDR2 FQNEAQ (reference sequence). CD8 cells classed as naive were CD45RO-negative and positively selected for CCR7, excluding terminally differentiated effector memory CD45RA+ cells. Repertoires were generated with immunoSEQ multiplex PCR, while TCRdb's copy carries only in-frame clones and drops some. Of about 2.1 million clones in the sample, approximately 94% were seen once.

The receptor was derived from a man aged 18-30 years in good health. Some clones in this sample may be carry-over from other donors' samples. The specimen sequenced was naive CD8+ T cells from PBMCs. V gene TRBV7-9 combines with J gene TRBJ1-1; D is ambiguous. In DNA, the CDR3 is TGTGCCAGCAGCTTAGAACCTGAAGCTTTCTTT. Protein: CASSLEPEAFF.